This TCR beta chain was captured by sequencing in a study of blood T cell repertoires in COVID-19. The overall study: From the United States, Italy and Spain came samples of acute and convalescent COVID-19. T cells, B-cell-depleted T cells, or PBMCs supplied cDNA or gDNA.

Original processing methods: Reference gene primer amplification in the assay estimated nucleated cell counts. TCRdb's copy holds only in-frame clones and misses some; the assay was immunoSEQ multiplex PCR. V, J and clone size are taken as reported in that table, and D and trimming were inferred from the DNA itself. The data contain 70,000 to 90,000 clones, roughly 83% of them singletons. Trimming took 4 bases from V and 9 from J, leaving 13 bases between them. This CDR3 is 13 amino acids long. Germline CDR1 and CDR2: SGHTA and FQGNSA. V is TRBV7-2 and J is TRBJ1-5, with D perhaps matching TRBD1 (6 bases). The TCR sequence derives from a human donor in a cohort sampled during active COVID-19. Material for sequencing was peripheral blood. The DNA for the CDR3 is TGTGCCAGCAGCTCAAACCTCAGGGGGCCCCAGCATTTT. Residues: CASSSNLRGPQHF.